This T cell receptor beta chain came from a study of blood T cell repertoires in COVID-19. Germline CDR1 reads SGHNT; CDR2 reads YYREEE (reference sequence). The V end was cut by 1 base, the J end by 4 bases, with 15 bases between. The CDR3 is 15 residues long. Original handling: For nucleated cells, counts were estimated from reference gene primer amplification. Libraries were prepared by immunoSEQ multiplex PCR; TCRdb keeps only in-frame clonotypes and omits some of them. That table furnishes V, J and clone size, whereas the DNA furnished D and trimming. The sample shows 300,000 to 350,000 clones, about 93% of them seen only once. Seattle's enrolled individuals joined amid active infection and were then monitored longitudinally.

The TCR sequence derives from a woman in her 30s with COVID-19, enrolled during active disease. Material: peripheral blood. The chain links TRBV5-4 to TRBJ2-7; a weak D match, TRBD1 (5 bases). The CDR3 reads CASSLRQGAAYEQYF. The DNA for the CDR3 is TGTGCCAGCAGCTTGAGGCAGGGTGCGGCTTACGAGCAGTACTTC.